These 22 T cell receptor beta chains were all obtained from the same sample, sequenced in a study of beta chain features in type 1 diabetes (dated by TCRdb to the late 2010s). No antigen has been assigned to these receptors. On the study overall, not on this receptor specifically: In all four CD4+ subsets, TCRB CDR3 length was moderately but significantly shorter in type 1 diabetes patients.

To prepare the library, the immunoSEQ multiplex PCR assay was applied. The High Capacity cDNA Reverse Transcription Kit was used to reverse transcribe all of the isolated RNA, meaning that expressed TCRB transcripts were what got sequenced. This immuneACCESS table, as held by TCRdb, lists in-frame sequences with V and J called but not all clones. Of the missing ones, under half trace to an unresolved V gene in checked studies; the others have no known cause. In all, the sample holds about 740,000 clones, and around 15% of those were seen once. Approximately 0.022% of the sample is held by the ten biggest clonotypes. Input material: naive CD4+ T cells from blood. Explained via the paper, the cell subset or site label denotes: true naive CD4+ T cells. The receptors here all came from a man aged 18 to 29 with type 1 diabetes.

This chain links TRBV25-1 with TRBJ1-1; D is uncertain. This CDR3 comprises 15 residues. V was shortened by 3 bases and J by 3 bases, with 14 bases between the two germline ends. CDR1 MGHDK and CDR2 SYGVNS come from the germline V gene. The CDR3 bases are TGTGCCAGCAGTGAGAGCGGGGTAATGGACACTGAAGCTTTCTTT. It yields the protein CASSESGVMDTEAFF. The full variable domain, rest sourced from reference TRBV25-1 and TRBJ1-1, is EADIYQTPRYLVIGTGKKITLECSQTMGHDKMYWYQQDPGMELHLIHYSYGVNSTEKGDLSSESTVSRIRTEHFPLTLESARPSHTSQYLCASSESGVMDTEAFFGQGTRLTVV.

This chain connects TRBV30 to TRBJ2-1; the match to TRBD2 covers 10 bases. CDR3 length equals 14 residues. The V and J ends lost 5 bases and 5 bases, in that order; junction bases with no gene match: 6. The germline CDR1 and CDR2 sequences are GTSNPN and SVGIG (reference sequence). The chain's CDR3 is CAWAAGGTHNEQFF. The CDR3 DNA reads as TGTGCCTGGGCAGCGGGGGGGACCCACAATGAGCAGTTCTTC. Combining the CDR3 with reference TRBV30 and TRBJ2-1 gives the whole variable domain SQTIHQWPATLVQPVGSPLSLECTVEGTSNPNLYWYRQAAGRGLQLLFYSVGIGQISSEVPQNLSASRPQDRQFILSSKKLLLSDSGFYLCAWAAGGTHNEQFFGPGTRLTVL.

This clone came up a few times. V is TRBV7-6 and J is TRBJ1-6; TRBD1 matches at 7 bases. Germline loops: CDR1 SGHVS, CDR2 FNYEAQ. V shed 4 bases, J shed 6 bases, and the junction held 9 bases outside the gene matches. This CDR3 comprises 16 residues. The CDR3 is CASSSTGVNTNSPLHF. CDR3 coding DNA: TGTGCCAGCAGCTCCACAGGGGTAAACACTAATTCACCCCTCCACTTT.

The V call is TRBV5-4, the J call TRBJ2-1; 16 nucleotides match TRBD2. V dropped 4 bases and J dropped 7; count of bases not matched to a gene: 5. The length of the CDR3 is 16 residues. Per the germline V gene, CDR1 is SGHNT and CDR2 is YYREEE (reference sequence). The CDR3 spells CASSGGTSGGVNEQFF. The CDR3 region has the DNA TGTGCCAGCAGCGGCGGGACTAGCGGGGGGGTGAATGAGCAGTTCTTC. The whole variable domain, filled in from reference TRBV5-4 and TRBJ2-1, reads ETGVTQSPTHLIKTRGQQVTLRCSSQSGHNTVSWYQQALGQGPQFIFQYYREEENGRGNFPPRFSGLQFPNYSSELNVNALELDDSALYLCASSGGTSGGVNEQFFGPGTRLTVL.

This clone was counted a few times. V gene TRBV11-2 combines with J gene TRBJ2-5, with 9 nucleotides matching TRBD2. Trimming cost V 1 base and J 4 bases; bases outside gene matches: 10. The CDR3 extends over 17 amino acids. The germline V gene encodes CDR1 SGHAT and CDR2 FQNNGV. This CDR3 is CASSLGVSGGFGETQYF. For the CDR3, the DNA is TGTGCCAGCAGCTTAGGAGTTAGCGGGGGATTCGGAGAGACCCAGTACTTC.

The chain joins TRBV18 to TRBJ1-5; D gene unclear. Germline-derived CDR1 and CDR2 are KGHSH and LQKENI. Trimming cost V 2 bases and J 5 bases, with 10 bases left between them. This CDR3 is 14 amino acids long. CDR3 coding DNA: TGTGCCAGCTCACCAACATTGAATGATCAGCCCCAGCATTTT. Its protein product is CASSPTLNDQPQHF.

The chain couples TRBV28 to TRBJ2-1; tentatively, D is TRBD1 (6 bases). Germline lookup yields CDR1 MDHEN and CDR2 SYDVKM. The CDR3 contains 12 residues. V gave up 5 bases and J gave up 9 bases, with 11 bases separating them. The CDR3 DNA is TGTGCCAGCAGTATACAGGGCATTGAGCAGTTCTTC. Its translation: CASSIQGIEQFF. The full variable domain, its missing parts supplied by reference TRBV28 and TRBJ2-1, is DVKVTQSSRYLVKRTGEKVFLECVQDMDHENMFWYRQDPGLGLRLIYFSYDVKMKEKGDIPEGYSVSREKKERFSLILESASTNQTSMYLCASSIQGIEQFFGPGTRLTVL.

V and J are TRBV6-5 and TRBJ2-5; TRBD1 aligns across 8 bases. Germline CDR1 is MNHEY and CDR2 is SVGAGI. CDR3 length: 15 residues. Trimming at V came to 5 bases and at J to 2 bases, leaving 7 bases not matched to a gene. The CDR3 DNA is TGTGCCAGCAGTCCGGGGACAGGACGACAAGAGACCCAGTACTTC. Its protein is CASSPGTGRQETQYF.

This clone showed up just a few times. The J gene is TRBJ1-2, the V gene TRBV19; 7 nucleotides match TRBD1. Germline V CDR1 and CDR2: LNHDA, SQIVND (reference sequence). The V and J ends lost 10 bases and 3 bases, in that order; junction bases with no gene match: 8. The CDR3 contains 13 residues. The CDR3 loop is CATSTGRHYGYTF. The CDR3 coding sequence is TGTGCCACCTCGACAGGGAGGCACTATGGCTACACCTTC.

This clone was observed a handful of times. This rearrangement joins TRBV9 to TRBJ2-3; D unclear. CDR3 size: 12 residues. V was trimmed by 3 bases and J by 5 bases, leaving 7 bases between them. CDR1 and CDR2 from the germline V gene are SGDLS and YYNGEE. The CDR3 here is CASSANKDTQYF. CDR3 DNA: TGTGCCAGCAGCGCAAACAAAGATACGCAGTATTTT.

This clone appeared a few times. The V and J genes are TRBV6-4 and TRBJ1-1; D gene uncertain. CDR1 is MRHNA and CDR2 is SNTAGT in the germline V gene. This CDR3 is 17 amino acids long. V gave up 6 bases and J gave up 1 base, with 21 bases separating them. CDR3 DNA sequence: TGTGCCAGCAGCAGATTCGCTATTTCGACGGCGAACACTGAAGCTTTCTTT. Its translation is CASSRFAISTANTEAFF.

The chain joins TRBV18 to TRBJ2-3, with TRBD2 matching 10 bases. The CDR3 has 16 amino acids. The V and J ends lost 7 bases and 0 bases, in that order; junction bases with no gene match: 7. CDR1 and CDR2 (germline): KGHSH, LQKENI. CDR3 coding DNA: TGTGCCAGCTACACGGGACTAGCGCGGAGCACAGATACGCAGTATTTT. This gives the protein CASYTGLARSTDTQYF.

The sample holds a few counts of this clone. Other DNA sequences in this specimen translate into the identical CDR3. The chain has TRBV2 and TRBJ1-2; 7 nucleotides agree with TRBD1. In germline, CDR1 is SNHLY, CDR2 FYNNEI. The CDR3 extends over 14 amino acids. Trimming removed 4 bases from V and 2 bases from J; junction bases left unmatched: 4. CDR3 coding DNA: TGTGCCAGCAGTGCCGCAGGGGGAAACTATGGCTACACCTTC. This translates into CASSAAGGNYGYTF.

There are a few counts of this clone. The V gene is TRBV2, the J gene TRBJ2-7; perhaps D is TRBD1 or TRBD2 (5 bases each). Germline lookup yields CDR1 SNHLY and CDR2 FYNNEI. V lost 2 bases, J lost 3 bases, and 11 bases lay in between. The CDR3 covers 14 residues. In nucleotides, the CDR3 is TGTGCCAGCAGTGAACAGGGCGAGGGCTACGAGCAGTACTTC. It yields the protein CASSEQGEGYEQYF.

This clone has a handful of counts. The chain is built from TRBV30 and TRBJ1-2; D unresolved. The CDR3 totals 13 residues. The germline V gene encodes CDR1 GTSNPN and CDR2 SVGIG (reference sequence). Trimming left V 0 bases short and J 3 bases short, with 8 bases between. The CDR3 region is CAWSVDLDYGYTF. The CDR3, as DNA: TGTGCCTGGAGTGTGGACCTCGACTATGGCTACACCTTC.

This clone was observed a few times. This chain links TRBV7-9 with TRBJ1-1; D remains unclear. This CDR3 contains 16 residues. The V gene's germline CDR1 is SEHNR and CDR2 FQNEAQ (reference sequence). V gave up 5 bases and J gave up 5 bases, with 21 bases separating them. For the CDR3, the DNA is TGTGCCAGCAGCCCGCTATTGGGAGGCGAATCGACTGAAGCTTTCTTT. This encodes CASSPLLGGESTEAFF.

The chain has TRBV30 and TRBJ1-5; a weak D match, TRBD1 (5 bases). The V end was cut by 8 bases, the J end by 3 bases, with 11 bases between. This CDR3 comprises 12 residues. Germline V gives CDR1 GTSNPN, CDR2 SVGIG (reference sequence). The CDR3 here is CAAGQANQPQHF. The CDR3 region has the DNA TGTGCCGCGGGGCAGGCCAATCAGCCCCAGCATTTT. Drawing the rest from reference TRBV30 and TRBJ1-5, the complete variable domain is SQTIHQWPATLVQPVGSPLSLECTVEGTSNPNLYWYRQAAGRGLQLLFYSVGIGQISSEVPQNLSASRPQDRQFILSSKKLLLSDSGFYLCAAGQANQPQHFGDGTRLSIL.

The rearrangement uses TRBV11-3 and TRBJ2-7, with 9 bases aligning to TRBD1. CDR1 is SGHNT, CDR2 YENEEA, per germline. Losses at the gene ends were 4 bases for V and 0 bases for J; bases not matched to a gene: 4. This CDR3 is 15 amino acids long. CDR3 residues: CASSSRQGVSYEQYF. The DNA of the CDR3 is TGTGCCAGCAGCTCCCGACAGGGGGTCTCCTACGAGCAGTACTTC.

This clone was picked up a small number of times. V and J are TRBV4-1 and TRBJ1-5; 8 bases match TRBD1. The V and J ends lost 1 base and 3 bases, in that order; junction bases with no gene match: 2. There are 15 residues in the CDR3. In germline, CDR1 is MGHRA, CDR2 YSYEKL. CDR3: CASSQGTGNNQPQHF. Written as DNA, the CDR3 is TGCGCCAGCAGCCAAGGGACAGGGAACAATCAGCCCCAGCATTTT.

The V and J genes are TRBV10-3 and TRBJ1-4; weak D call: TRBD1 (6 bases). V gave up 7 bases and J gave up 0 bases, with 12 bases separating them. Germline CDR1 and CDR2: ENHRY and SYGVKD. The CDR3 is made up of 15 amino acids. CDR3 in amino acids: CAITARTATNEKLFF. CDR3 DNA sequence: TGTGCCATCACCGCGCGGACAGCAACTAATGAAAAACTGTTTTTT.

This clone appeared a few times. The V gene is TRBV18, the J gene TRBJ2-7, with D possibly TRBD2 on 7 matching bases. With 4 bases removed from V and 5 bases from J, the gap between germline ends came to 18 bases. Germline CDR1 is KGHSH and CDR2 is LQKENI. CDR3 size: 15 residues. DNA for the CDR3: TGTGCCAGCTCACAGGTTGCGGGGGCAAGGAACGAGCAGTACTTC. Translation gives CASSQVAGARNEQYF.

This chain joins TRBV18 and TRBJ2-5, with 7 positions matching TRBD1. V lost 1 base, J lost 4 bases, and 3 bases stayed unmatched. Germline-derived CDR1 and CDR2 are KGHSH and LQKENI. This CDR3 is 14 amino acids long. The CDR3 sequence: CASSPRGGGETQYF. In DNA, the CDR3 is TGTGCCAGCTCACCACGAGGGGGCGGAGAGACCCAGTACTTC.